The clone carrying this T cell receptor (beta chain) was seen more than once but under ten times. This sample was taken from a study of blood T cell repertoires in COVID-19. Study details: The study drew acute and convalescent COVID-19 samples from the United States, Italy and Spain. Sources were T cells, B-cell-depleted T cells, or PBMCs; the material itself was cDNA or gDNA.

Source study methods: For nucleated cells, counts were estimated from reference gene primer amplification. TCRdb's table, derived via immunoSEQ multiplex PCR, lists solely in-frame clones and lacks some. Clone size and the V and J calls come from that table; the DNA yielded D and trimming. The repertoire holds under 350,000 clones, around four fifths seen once, with about 4.9% in the top ten. With V trimmed by 4 bases and J by 7 bases, 7 bases remained unmatched. Germline assignment: CDR1 LGHDT and CDR2 YNNKEL (reference sequence). The CDR3 extends over 14 amino acids. The chain employs TRBV3-1 (or the pseudogene TRBV3-2) and TRBJ1-2, with TRBD1 matching 9 bases. This receptor was taken from a man aged 60 to 69 who had recovered from COVID-19. Material: peripheral blood. The CDR3 DNA reads as TGTGCCAGCAGCCTGGGACAGGGTGTATCTGGCTACACCTTC. This translates into CASSLGQGVSGYTF.